One sample yielded the 25 T cell receptor beta chains listed below, sequenced in a study of cytomegalovirus exposure and HLA in healthy donors. Use of 60 Vbeta and 13 Jbeta primers characterized the PCR. Sequencing was performed with immunoSEQ multiplex PCR; in TCRdb, only in-frame clones are kept and a portion is missing. Of roughly 130,000 clones in the sample, around two thirds are singletons; the top ten hold 4.3%. Sequenced: PBMCs. The receptor source for this set is a man between 18 and 35 years old in good health and CMV-seropositive.

This clone was seen a handful of times. This rearrangement joins TRBV19 to TRBJ1-6; 11 bases are shared with TRBD1. The CDR3 has 17 residues. Per germline, CDR1 LNHDA and CDR2 SQIVND (reference sequence). The V gene end was trimmed by 4 bases and the J gene end by 10 bases; junction bases not matched to a gene: 12. The CDR3 DNA reads TGTGCCAGTAGTAGCACCCCGGACAGGGGGCTCGGATCACCCCTCCACTTT. Translation gives CASSSTPDRGLGSPLHF.

This clone was counted once. The chain uses TRBV5-6 and TRBJ2-7; 7 nucleotides match TRBD1. CDR1 SGHDT and CDR2 YYEEEE come from the germline V gene. Unmatched junction bases numbered 13, after V lost 7 bases and J lost 6 bases. This CDR3 spans 14 amino acids. The CDR3 region is CASRPDRLAGEQYF. The CDR3, as DNA: TGTGCCAGCCGCCCGGACAGGCTCGCGGGCGAGCAGTACTTC.

This clone was counted only a few times. V and J are TRBV18 and TRBJ2-4; TRBD1 matches at 8 bases. The V gene end was trimmed by 3 bases and the J gene end by 2 bases; junction bases not matched to a gene: 9. This CDR3 is 17 amino acids long. CDR1 KGHSH and CDR2 LQKENI come from the germline V gene. The CDR3 loop is CASSPRVTGGTKNIQYF. DNA of the CDR3: TGTGCCAGCTCACCGAGGGTCACAGGGGGGACCAAAAACATTCAGTACTTC.

The V and J genes are TRBV29-1 and TRBJ2-7; 13 bases line up with TRBD2. Per the germline V gene, CDR1 is SQVTM and CDR2 is ANQGSEA. The CDR3 runs 18 residues. J was trimmed by 1 base and V by 6 bases; bases with no gene match: 15. CDR3 coding DNA: TGCAGCGTCCGCCCTCGCGGACTAGCGGGGGCAAGGTCCTACGAGCAGTACTTC. Protein sequence: CSVRPRGLAGARSYEQYF.

This clone showed up just a few times. The chain links TRBV5-1 to TRBJ1-2, with D maybe TRBD1 (6 bases). The CDR3 loop spans 14 amino acids. Germline values: CDR1 SGHRS, CDR2 YFSETQ. The V end was cut by 3 bases, the J end by 4 bases, with 13 bases between. CDR3 in DNA: TGCGCCAGCAGCTGGGACACGACACTCTATGGCTACACCTTC. Residues: CASSWDTTLYGYTF. The full variable domain, with the rest looked up from reference TRBV5-1 and TRBJ1-2, is KAGVTQTPRYLIKTRGQQVTLSCSPISGHRSVSWYQQTPGQGLQFLFEYFSETQRNKGNFPGRFSGRQFSNSRSEMNVSTLELGDSALYLCASSWDTTLYGYTFGSGTRLTVV.

In this sample, this clone turned up a few times. This sequence joins TRBV6-5 and TRBJ2-4, with 10 bases that match TRBD1. The junction had 7 bases not matched to a gene; V was cut back by 0 bases and J by 8 bases. CDR1 and CDR2 from the germline V gene are MNHEY and SVGAGI. The CDR3 covers 16 residues. This chain's CDR3 is CASSYSTTGGNDIQYF. The CDR3, as DNA: TGTGCCAGCAGTTACTCGACGACAGGGGGCAATGACATTCAGTACTTC.

Only a few counts were recorded for this clone. The J gene is TRBJ2-7, the V gene TRBV5-1, with TRBD1 identical over 8 bases. The CDR3 loop spans 15 amino acids. Germline assignment: CDR1 SGHRS and CDR2 YFSETQ. Trimming cost V 4 bases and J 0 bases; bases outside gene matches: 6. CDR3 sequence: CASSLRTGNSYEQYF. In DNA form, the CDR3 reads TGCGCCAGCAGCCTAAGGACAGGGAACTCCTACGAGCAGTACTTC.

The J gene is TRBJ2-5, the V gene TRBV5-4, with 11 bases matching TRBD2. CDR1 is SGHNT, CDR2 YYREEE, per germline (reference sequence). The J segment lost 3 bases and the V segment lost 4 bases, leaving 2 bases of the junction unmatched. The CDR3 covers 14 residues. Here the CDR3 DNA reads TGTGCCAGCAGCAAGGGACTAGCGGAAGAGACCCAGTACTTC. This translates into CASSKGLAEETQYF.

The chain is built from TRBV30 and TRBJ2-3; D possibly corresponds to TRBD1 (6 bases). This CDR3 is 14 amino acids long. Deletions cut 2 bases from V and 5 bases from J, with 14 bases between. Per germline, CDR1 GTSNPN and CDR2 SVGIG (reference sequence). CDR3 bases: TGTGCCTGGAGTACCGGACAGCAAATAGATACGCAGTATTTT. Its protein product is CAWSTGQQIDTQYF.

This clone was counted a single time. J is TRBJ2-5 and V is TRBV6-5, with a tentative D call TRBD1 (5 bases). Germline CDR1 is MNHEY and CDR2 is SVGAGI. This CDR3 has 11 amino acids. V lost 6 bases and J 11 bases, leaving 13 bases between the germline ends. In nucleotides, the CDR3 is TGTGCCAGCAGGTCAGAGACAGAGCAGTACTTC. Protein: CASRSETEQYF.

This clone occurred once. The chain links TRBV28 to TRBJ1-2; D is undetermined. Germline V gene sequence: CDR1 MDHEN, CDR2 SYDVKM. There are 16 residues in the CDR3. V gave up 8 bases and J gave up 0 bases, with 19 bases separating them. The CDR3, as DNA: TGTGCCAGCTACTTAGGCGGGTCCCCTACTAACTATGGCTACACCTTC. Its protein is CASYLGGSPTNYGYTF.

This chain links TRBV5-6 with TRBJ2-3; no reliable D call. The CDR3 runs 15 residues. Trimming stripped 4 bases from V and 0 bases from J, with 12 bases between. Germline values: CDR1 SGHDT, CDR2 YYEEEE. CDR3 residues: CASSPTGSSTDTQYF. In DNA form, the CDR3 reads TGTGCCAGCAGCCCGACTGGTTCTAGCACAGATACGCAGTATTTT.

The J gene is TRBJ2-7, the V gene TRBV7-3; 9 bases agree with TRBD2. The CDR3 runs to 14 residues. Per the germline V gene, CDR1 is SGHTA and CDR2 is FQGTGA. The junction had 6 bases not matched to a gene; V was cut back by 2 bases and J by 7 bases. The chain's CDR3 is CASSLAGGPWEQYF. The CDR3 nucleotides read TGTGCCAGCAGCTTAGCGGGAGGGCCCTGGGAGCAGTACTTC. The entire variable domain, with the rest obtained from reference TRBV7-3 and TRBJ2-7, is as follows: GAGVSQTPSNKVTEKGKYVELRCDPISGHTALYWYRQSLGQGPEFLIYFQGTGAADDSGLPNDRFFAVRPEGSVSTLKIQRTERGDSAVYLCASSLAGGPWEQYFGPGTRLTVT.

V gene TRBV7-9 combines with J gene TRBJ2-1, with D perhaps matching TRBD2 (5 bases). The length of the CDR3 is 12 residues. Germline CDR1 is SEHNR and CDR2 is FQNEAQ (reference sequence). V lost 4 bases and J lost 8, with 9 bases in between. The CDR3 DNA is TGTGCCAGCAGCTGGTCGGAGGATGAGCAGTTCTTC. This sequence encodes CASSWSEDEQFF.

The chain uses TRBV28 and TRBJ1-4, with 10 bases fitting TRBD1. In germline, CDR1 is MDHEN, CDR2 SYDVKM. The trim removed 4 bases at V and 4 bases at J, leaving 6 bases unmatched. The CDR3 runs 16 residues. CDR3 nucleotide sequence: TGTGCCAGCAGTTCCGGGACAGGGGCCATTAATGAAAAACTGTTTTTT. Amino acids: CASSSGTGAINEKLFF.

This sequence joins TRBV7-9 and TRBJ2-1; D is possibly TRBD2 (7 bases). Germline V gives CDR1 SEHNR, CDR2 FQNEAQ (reference sequence). Trimming removed 4 bases from V and 0 bases from J, with 22 bases in between. The CDR3 has 19 amino acids. In nucleotides, the CDR3 is TGTGCCAGCAGCTCATGGCGGGGGCCCACTAGGAGCTCCTACAATGAGCAGTTCTTC. As protein: CASSSWRGPTRSSYNEQFF.

This clone was seen more than once but under ten times. The V call is TRBV10-1, the J call TRBJ1-5, with D tentatively TRBD1 (5 bases). V was clipped by 0 bases and J by 1 base, with 10 bases between them. Germline assignment: CDR1 WNHNN and CDR2 SYGVQD (reference sequence). This CDR3 has 16 residues. CDR3 coding DNA: TGCGCCAGCAGTGAGTCTACGGGGGGAAGCAATCAGCCCCAGCATTTT. Amino acids: CASSESTGGSNQPQHF.

The chain links TRBV27 to TRBJ1-1; TRBD1 might be the D (5 bases). Germline assignment: CDR1 MNHEY and CDR2 SMNVEV (reference sequence). This CDR3 comprises 14 residues. V gave up 8 bases and J gave up 5 bases, with 18 bases separating them. CDR3 nucleotides: TGTGCCAGCTCGTGGGGACTGCGTGGTACTGAAGCTTTCTTT. Translating it yields CASSWGLRGTEAFF.

This chain uses TRBV18 with TRBJ1-5; D is possibly TRBD1 (5 bases). CDR1 is KGHSH, CDR2 LQKENI, per germline. The germline V and J ends were trimmed by 2 bases and 10 bases, with 12 bases remaining between them. The CDR3 runs 13 residues. CDR3 coding DNA: TGTGCCAGCTCACCAAATGCCCAGGGACCCCAGCATTTT. Its protein is CASSPNAQGPQHF.

This clone was detected only a few times. The V and J genes are TRBV10-3 and TRBJ1-4; the match to TRBD1 covers 8 bases. Per germline, CDR1 ENHRY and CDR2 SYGVKD. The CDR3 length is 12 residues. V lost 6 bases to trimming and J lost 7 bases; unmatched junction nucleotides: 1. The CDR3 protein is CAIRGQGEKLFF. In DNA form, the CDR3 reads TGTGCCATCAGAGGACAGGGTGAAAAACTGTTTTTT.

The chain carries TRBV6-5 and TRBJ2-7; maybe TRBD2 (6 bases). V was clipped by 2 bases and J by 6 bases, with 8 bases between them. The germline V gene has CDR1 MNHEY and CDR2 SVGAGI. The CDR3 is 12 amino acids. CDR3 sequence: CASSYVGGEQYF. The CDR3 DNA follows: TGTGCCAGCAGTTACGTCGGGGGCGAGCAGTACTTC.

This chain connects TRBV2 to TRBJ1-1; no reliable D call. The germline V and J ends were trimmed by 6 bases and 1 base, with 6 bases remaining between them. Germline loops: CDR1 SNHLY, CDR2 FYNNEI. The CDR3 is 12 amino acids. The CDR3 reads CASSGENTEAFF. The CDR3 nucleotides read TGTGCCAGCAGCGGGGAGAACACTGAAGCTTTCTTT.

This clone was detected only a few times. The V gene is TRBV7-9, the J gene TRBJ1-1; tentatively, D is TRBD1 (5 bases). CDR3 length: 14 amino acids. Trimming shortened V by 3 bases and J by 4 bases, and 12 bases separated the two germline ends. In germline, CDR1 is SEHNR, CDR2 FQNEAQ (reference sequence). This chain's CDR3 is CASSLQGLGTEAFF. Written as DNA, the CDR3 is TGTGCCAGCAGCTTGCAGGGTTTAGGCACTGAAGCTTTCTTT.

This clone was picked up one time. The chain couples TRBV2 to TRBJ2-3; perhaps TRBD2 as D (5 bases). Looked up from germline, CDR1 is SNHLY and CDR2 is FYNNEI. The germline V and J ends were trimmed by 8 bases and 4 bases, with 16 bases remaining between them. This CDR3 spans 14 amino acids. Here the CDR3 DNA reads TGTGCCAGCTCCCAAGCTCGGGGTCCAGATACGCAGTATTTT. Translated: CASSQARGPDTQYF.

The genes are TRBV9 and TRBJ1-3, with D unresolved. V was trimmed by 4 bases and J by 9 bases, leaving 11 bases between them. The CDR3 totals 12 residues. CDR1 and CDR2 from the germline V gene are SGDLS and YYNGEE. CDR3 residues: CASSSVGGTIYF. Written as DNA, the CDR3 is TGTGCCAGCAGCTCTGTCGGTGGCACCATATATTTT.